The subject of this entry is one T cell receptor (beta chain). The method was immunoSEQ multiplex PCR; TCRdb's version includes in-frame clones alone and lacks a portion of them. Found here are 150,000 to 200,000 clones, roughly nine tenths of them singletons; the top ten hold about 2%. The record originates from a study of blood T cell repertoires in COVID-19. The germline V gene encodes CDR1 SGHTA and CDR2 FQGNSA. V shed 1 base and J shed 8 bases, with 9 bases lying between them. The CDR3 has 13 amino acids. Sequencing was performed on peripheral blood. The TCR originated in a man aged 70 or older with active or convalescent COVID-19. The chain joins TRBV7-2 to TRBJ2-4; D is possibly TRBD2 (5 bases). The CDR3 reads CASSLVKADIQYF. CDR3 DNA sequence: TGTGCCAGCAGCTTAGTGAAAGCGGACATTCAGTACTTC.